This T cell receptor (beta chain) originates from a study of blood T cell repertoires in COVID-19. Background on the study: T cells, B-cell-depleted T cells, or PBMCs supplied cDNA or gDNA.

CDR3 size: 11 residues. V lost 6 bases, J lost 13 bases, and 15 bases lay in between. The germline gives CDR1 SGHTA, CDR2 FQGNSA. Per the original methods: Reference gene primers were amplified, and this amplification served to estimate nucleated cell counts. The table came from immunoSEQ multiplex PCR; TCRdb's copy has only in-frame clones and leaves some out. V, J and clone size are taken as reported in that table, and D and trimming were inferred from the DNA itself. This table has 130,000 or so clones, around 89% appearing once. This TCR was sampled from a middle-aged man with acute or convalescent COVID-19. The chain carries TRBV7-2 and TRBJ1-2; D is possibly TRBD1 (6 bases). Material: peripheral blood. Written as DNA, the CDR3 is TGTGCCAGCAGTCTTACAGGGAGAAGCACCTTC. This codes for CASSLTGRSTF.